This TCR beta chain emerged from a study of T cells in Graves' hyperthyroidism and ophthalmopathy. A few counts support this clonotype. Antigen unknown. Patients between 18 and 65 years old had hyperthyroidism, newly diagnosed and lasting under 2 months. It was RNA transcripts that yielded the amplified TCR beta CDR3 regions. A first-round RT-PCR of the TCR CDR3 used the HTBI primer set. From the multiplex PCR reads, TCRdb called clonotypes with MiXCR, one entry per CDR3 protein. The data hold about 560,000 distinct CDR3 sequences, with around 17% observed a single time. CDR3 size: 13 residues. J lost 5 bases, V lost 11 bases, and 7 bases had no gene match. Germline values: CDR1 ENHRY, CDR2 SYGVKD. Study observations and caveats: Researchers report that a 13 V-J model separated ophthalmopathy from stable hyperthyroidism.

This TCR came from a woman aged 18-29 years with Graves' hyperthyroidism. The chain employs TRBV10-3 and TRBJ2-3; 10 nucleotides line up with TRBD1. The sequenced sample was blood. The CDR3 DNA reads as TGTGCCCACGGGACAGGGGCTCAAGATACGCAGTATTTT. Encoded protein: CAHGTGAQDTQYF.